This entry concerns a single TCR beta chain. Its target antigen remains unknown. No much larger clonotype is one base removed from it; base qualities were not supplied. The sample is drawn from a study of blood T cell repertoires in COVID-19 (dated by TCRdb to the early 2020s). For the study in its entirety: Samples from collaborators originated in the United States, Italy and Spain and spanned both the acute and convalescent phases of COVID-19. Where available, HLA class I and class II types were taken from metadata supplied by the sample provider and were not determined by assay-based typing. The samples were drawn from the first 160 participants of the ongoing ImmuneRACE study and from roughly 1,300 subjects provided by 6 global collaborators. The prospective study material was composed of cDNA or gDNA derived from T cells, B-cell-depleted T cells, or PBMCs. A freely available public database, intended as a resource for researchers studying the immune response to SARS-CoV-2, is where the repertoires were released. A de-identified subject ID, COVID-19 status, age in years and sex were almost always included in the sample metadata. Subjects who had been exposed to COVID-19, were actively infected with it, or had recovered from it provided the deeply sampled blood TCRbeta repertoires that made up the dataset. Results the study describes overall, beyond this receptor: The quantity of clinical and demographic metadata differed by source and by participant and was supplied without curation.

Ends trimmed: V by 2 bases, J by 4 bases; bases unmatched to a gene: 11. Taken from the germline V gene, the CDR1 and CDR2 loops are SGHRS and YFSETQ. From cysteine to phenylalanine, the CDR3 is 16 amino acids long. Of all the DNA, just the CDR3 is kept, 48 bases in frame from base 1. The immunoSEQ Assay, a bias-controlled multiplex PCR, was used to amplify TCRbeta CDR3 regions from genomic DNA. The published analysis was carried out like this. The number of nucleated cells in each sample was estimated from the amplification of reference gene primers within the assay. To quantify the absolute abundance of each unique TCRbeta CDR3 rearrangement, sequence reads were collapsed and filtered. For each sample, productive Simpson clonality was calculated as the square root of Simpson's diversity index over productive rearrangements. In TCRdb, the immuneACCESS table is reduced to in-frame sequences with V and J assigned. These tables do not hold every clone; where another copy was compared, an unresolved V gene accounts for under half, and the others remain unexplained. Clonal size and the V and J genes are those of that table, whereas D and trimming came from the DNA. The sample table shows some 42,000 clones, and approximately 86% are seen once. The top ten clonotypes cover 5.4% of the sample.

Each collaborating institution followed its own protocols to collect whole blood in K2EDTA tubes. Collaborator samples were shipped for TCRbeta analysis as frozen whole blood, isolated PBMCs, or DNA extracted from either sample type. This receptor was identified in a man aged 50 or older with active COVID-19. Sequences were obtained from peripheral blood. The chain links TRBV5-1 with TRBJ2-7, and 8 bases in between align with TRBD1. CDR3 sequence: CASSFFKSQGAYEQYF. The sequence in DNA is TGCGCCAGCAGCTTCTTTAAGAGCCAGGGGGCTTACGAGCAGTACTTC.